This TCR beta chain came from a study of T cell repertoires in cytomegalovirus infection. The overall study: CMV epitopes in the study were HLA-C-restricted (recently identified) and HLA-B-restricted (well studied). Shared public TCR beta signatures pointed to both CMV infection and a matching HLA type. Study outcomes and limitations: HLA-C-restricted CMV clonotypes gave the most frequent clonotype in two of eight donors. CMV carriers with the relevant HLA were identified by cumulative public TCR beta family frequency.

MiXCR, applied by TCRdb to the reads, yields one record per CDR3 protein. The sample holds approximately 110,000 distinct CDR3 sequences, around 31% seen once. Concerning this clonotype: Its antigen is undetermined.

This CDR3 is 15 amino acids long. CDR1 and CDR2 (germline): MGHRA, YSYEKL. Trimming left V 1 base short and J 3 bases short, with 10 bases between. The chain carries TRBV4-1 and TRBJ1-5; a possible D gene is TRBD1 (6 bases). The origin of this receptor is a human donor in good health (CMV status not recorded). Some clones in this sample may be carry-over from other donors' samples. This specimen consisted of CD8+ T cells from cultured PBMCs, obtained from culture after CMV antigen stimulation. The CDR3 loop reads CASSQVGQLNQPQHF. The CDR3 coding sequence is TGCGCCAGCAGCCAAGTAGGACAGCTCAATCAGCCCCAGCATTTT.